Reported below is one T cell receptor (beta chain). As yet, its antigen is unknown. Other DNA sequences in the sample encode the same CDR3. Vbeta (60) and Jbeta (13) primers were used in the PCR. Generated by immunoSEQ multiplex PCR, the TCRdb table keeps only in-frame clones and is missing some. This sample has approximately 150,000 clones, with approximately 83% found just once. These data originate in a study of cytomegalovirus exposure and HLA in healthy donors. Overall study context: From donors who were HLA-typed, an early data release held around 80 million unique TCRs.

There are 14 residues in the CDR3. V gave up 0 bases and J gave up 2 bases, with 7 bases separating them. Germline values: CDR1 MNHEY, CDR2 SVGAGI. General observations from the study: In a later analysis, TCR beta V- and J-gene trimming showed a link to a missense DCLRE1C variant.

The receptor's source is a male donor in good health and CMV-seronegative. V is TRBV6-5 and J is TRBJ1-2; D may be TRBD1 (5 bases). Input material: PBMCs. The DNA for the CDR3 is TGTGCCAGCAGTTACTCGGCAGGGAACTATGGCTACACCTTC. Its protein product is CASSYSAGNYGYTF.